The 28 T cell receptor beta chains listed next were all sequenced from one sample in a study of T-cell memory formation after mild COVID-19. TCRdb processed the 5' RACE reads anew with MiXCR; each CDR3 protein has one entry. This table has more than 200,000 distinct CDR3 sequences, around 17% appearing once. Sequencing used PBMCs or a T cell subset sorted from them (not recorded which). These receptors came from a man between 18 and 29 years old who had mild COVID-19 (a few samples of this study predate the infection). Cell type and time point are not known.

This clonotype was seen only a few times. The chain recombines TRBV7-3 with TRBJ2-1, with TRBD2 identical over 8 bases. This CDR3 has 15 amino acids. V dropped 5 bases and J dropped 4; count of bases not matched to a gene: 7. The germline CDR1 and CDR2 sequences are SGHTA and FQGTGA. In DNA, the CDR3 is TGTGCCAGCAGCGTAATAGCGGGGCCTTACAATGAGCAGTTCTTC. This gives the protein CASSVIAGPYNEQFF.

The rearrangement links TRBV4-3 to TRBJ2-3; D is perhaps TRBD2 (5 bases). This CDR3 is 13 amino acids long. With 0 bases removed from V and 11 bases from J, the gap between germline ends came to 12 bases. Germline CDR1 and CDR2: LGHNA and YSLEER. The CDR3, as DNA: TGCGCCAGCAGCCAAGACCGAGCTGCGGGGCAGTATTTT. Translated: CASSQDRAAGQYF.

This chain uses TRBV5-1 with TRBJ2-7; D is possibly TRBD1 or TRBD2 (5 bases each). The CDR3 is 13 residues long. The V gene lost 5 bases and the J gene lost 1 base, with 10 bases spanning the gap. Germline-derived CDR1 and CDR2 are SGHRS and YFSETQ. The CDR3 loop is CASRRGDSYEQYF. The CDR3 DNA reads TGCGCCAGCAGAAGAGGGGATTCCTACGAGCAGTACTTC.

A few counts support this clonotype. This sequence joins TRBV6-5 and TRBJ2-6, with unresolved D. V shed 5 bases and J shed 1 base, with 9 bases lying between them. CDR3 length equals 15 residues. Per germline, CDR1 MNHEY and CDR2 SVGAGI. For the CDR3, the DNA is TGTGCCAGCAGTGAGAATCCATCTGGGGCCAACGTCCTGACTTTC. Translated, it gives CASSENPSGANVLTF.

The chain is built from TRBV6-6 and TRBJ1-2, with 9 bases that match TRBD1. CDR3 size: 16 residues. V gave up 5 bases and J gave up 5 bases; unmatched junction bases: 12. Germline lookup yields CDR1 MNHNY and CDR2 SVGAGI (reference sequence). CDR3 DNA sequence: TGTGCCAGCAGTCCCGGACAGGGGACAATCCGTTATGGCTACACCTTC. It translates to CASSPGQGTIRYGYTF.

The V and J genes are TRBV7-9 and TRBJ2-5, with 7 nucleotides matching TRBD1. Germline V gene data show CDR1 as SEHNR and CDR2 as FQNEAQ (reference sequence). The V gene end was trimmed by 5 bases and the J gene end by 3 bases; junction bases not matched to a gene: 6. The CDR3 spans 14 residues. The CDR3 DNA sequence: TGTGCCAGCAGCCCTCAGGGGGTGAAAGAGACCCAGTACTTC. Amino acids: CASSPQGVKETQYF.

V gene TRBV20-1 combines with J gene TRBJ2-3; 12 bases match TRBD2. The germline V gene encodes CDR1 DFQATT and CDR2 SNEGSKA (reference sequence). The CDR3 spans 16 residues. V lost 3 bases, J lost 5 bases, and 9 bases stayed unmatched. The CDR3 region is CSARTSGGPPVDTQYF. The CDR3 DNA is TGCAGTGCTAGGACTAGCGGGGGACCCCCAGTAGATACGCAGTATTTT.

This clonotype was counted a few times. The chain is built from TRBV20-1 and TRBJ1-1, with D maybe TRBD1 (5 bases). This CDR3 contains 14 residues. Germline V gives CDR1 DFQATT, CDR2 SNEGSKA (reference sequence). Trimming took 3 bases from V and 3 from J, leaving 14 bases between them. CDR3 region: CSARGRVSDTEAFF. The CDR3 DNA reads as TGCAGTGCTAGGGGCAGGGTTTCGGACACTGAAGCTTTCTTT.

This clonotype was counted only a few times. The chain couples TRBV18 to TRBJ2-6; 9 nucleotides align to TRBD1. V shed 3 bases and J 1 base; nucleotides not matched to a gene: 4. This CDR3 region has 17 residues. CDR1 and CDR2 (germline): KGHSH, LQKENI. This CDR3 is CASSPRDRVSGANVLTF. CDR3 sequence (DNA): TGTGCCAGCTCACCCCGGGACAGGGTTTCTGGGGCCAACGTCCTGACTTTC.

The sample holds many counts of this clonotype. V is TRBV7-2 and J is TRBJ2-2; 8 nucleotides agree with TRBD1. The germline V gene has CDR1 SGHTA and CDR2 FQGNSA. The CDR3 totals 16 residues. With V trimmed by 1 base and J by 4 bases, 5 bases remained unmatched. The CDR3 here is CASSLVGGTGTGELFF. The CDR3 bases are TGTGCCAGCAGCTTAGTTGGCGGGACAGGCACCGGGGAGCTGTTTTTT.

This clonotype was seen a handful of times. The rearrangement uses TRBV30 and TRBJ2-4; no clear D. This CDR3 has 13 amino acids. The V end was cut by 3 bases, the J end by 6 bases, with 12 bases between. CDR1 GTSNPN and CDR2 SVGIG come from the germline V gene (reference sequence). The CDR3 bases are TGTGCCTGGAGCCAGCCCACTATAAACATTCAGTACTTC. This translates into CAWSQPTINIQYF.

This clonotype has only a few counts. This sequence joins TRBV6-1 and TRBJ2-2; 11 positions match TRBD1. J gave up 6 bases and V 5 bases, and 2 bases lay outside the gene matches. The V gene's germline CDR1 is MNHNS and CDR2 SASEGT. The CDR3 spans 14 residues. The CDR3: CASSRDRGSGELFF. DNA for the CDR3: TGTGCCAGCAGTCGGGACAGGGGGTCCGGGGAGCTGTTTTTT.

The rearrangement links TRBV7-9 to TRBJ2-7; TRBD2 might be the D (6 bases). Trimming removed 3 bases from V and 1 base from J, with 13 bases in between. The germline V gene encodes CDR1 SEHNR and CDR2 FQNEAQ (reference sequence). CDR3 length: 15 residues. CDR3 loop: CASSFPGTGSYEQYF. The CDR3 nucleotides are TGTGCCAGCAGCTTCCCAGGGACTGGTTCCTACGAGCAGTACTTC.

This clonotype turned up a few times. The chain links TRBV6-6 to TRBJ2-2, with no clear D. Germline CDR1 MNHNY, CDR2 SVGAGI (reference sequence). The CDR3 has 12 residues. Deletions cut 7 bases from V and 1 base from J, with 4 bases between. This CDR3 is CASKVNTGELFF. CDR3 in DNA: TGTGCCAGCAAGGTGAACACCGGGGAGCTGTTTTTT.

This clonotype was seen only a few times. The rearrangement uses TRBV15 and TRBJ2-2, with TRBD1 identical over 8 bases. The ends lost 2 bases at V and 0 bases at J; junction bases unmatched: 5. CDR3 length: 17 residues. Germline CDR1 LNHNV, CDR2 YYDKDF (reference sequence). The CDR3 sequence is CATSRKIQGANTGELFF. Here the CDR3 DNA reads TGTGCCACCAGCAGAAAAATACAGGGGGCGAACACCGGGGAGCTGTTTTTT.

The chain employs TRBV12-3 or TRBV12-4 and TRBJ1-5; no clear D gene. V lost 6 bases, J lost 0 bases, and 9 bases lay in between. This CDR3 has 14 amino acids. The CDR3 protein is CASSPIGSNQPQHF. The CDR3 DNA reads TGTGCCAGCAGCCCGATCGGTAGCAATCAGCCCCAGCATTTT.

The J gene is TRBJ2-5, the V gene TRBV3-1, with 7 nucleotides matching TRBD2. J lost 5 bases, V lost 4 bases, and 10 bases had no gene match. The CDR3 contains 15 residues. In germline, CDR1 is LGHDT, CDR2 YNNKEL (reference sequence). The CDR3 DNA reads TGTGCCAGCAGCCGAACGGCTAGCGGATTGGAGACCCAGTACTTC. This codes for CASSRTASGLETQYF.

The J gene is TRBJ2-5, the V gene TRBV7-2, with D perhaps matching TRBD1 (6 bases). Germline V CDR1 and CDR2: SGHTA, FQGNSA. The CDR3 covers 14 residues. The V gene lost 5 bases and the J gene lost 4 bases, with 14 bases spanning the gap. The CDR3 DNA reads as TGTGCCAGCAGCCCTACAGGGTCGGGAGAGACCCAGTACTTC. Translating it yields CASSPTGSGETQYF.

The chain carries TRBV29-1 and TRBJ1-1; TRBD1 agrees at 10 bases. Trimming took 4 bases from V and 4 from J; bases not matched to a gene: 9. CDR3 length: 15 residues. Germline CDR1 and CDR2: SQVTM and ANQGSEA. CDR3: CSVANEGQGFTEAFF. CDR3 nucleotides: TGCAGCGTTGCCAACGAGGGACAGGGGTTCACTGAAGCTTTCTTT.

The DNA for the CDR3 is TGTGCCAGCAGCCCCGGACAGGGTAGGAGTAATTCACCCCTCCACTTT. Translation gives CASSPGQGRSNSPLHF. The V gene is TRBV3-1, the J gene TRBJ1-6, with 8 bases matching TRBD1. Germline loops: CDR1 LGHDT, CDR2 YNNKEL (reference sequence). V lost 4 bases, J lost 6 bases, and 8 bases stayed unmatched. The CDR3 extends over 16 amino acids.

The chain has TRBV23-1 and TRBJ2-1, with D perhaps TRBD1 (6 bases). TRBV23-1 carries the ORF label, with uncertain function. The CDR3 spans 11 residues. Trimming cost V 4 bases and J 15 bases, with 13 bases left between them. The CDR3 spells CASSRAQGTFF. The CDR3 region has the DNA TGCGCCAGCAGTCGGGCACAGGGAACGTTCTTC.

The CDR3 reads CASSEGWASEQYF. The DNA for the CDR3 is TGTGCCAGCAGTGAAGGTTGGGCTTCCGAGCAGTACTTC. This chain connects TRBV6-1 to TRBJ2-7; D remains unclear. CDR3 length: 13 amino acids. V was shortened by 1 base and J by 6 bases, with 10 bases between the two germline ends. The V gene's germline CDR1 is MNHNS and CDR2 SASEGT.

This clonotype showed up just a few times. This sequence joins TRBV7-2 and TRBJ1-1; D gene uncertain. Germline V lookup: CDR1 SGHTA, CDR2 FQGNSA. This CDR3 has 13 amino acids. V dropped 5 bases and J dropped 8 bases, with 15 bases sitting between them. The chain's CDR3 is CASSVLTGNEAFF. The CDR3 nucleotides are TGTGCCAGCAGCGTCCTTACGGGGAACGAAGCTTTCTTT.

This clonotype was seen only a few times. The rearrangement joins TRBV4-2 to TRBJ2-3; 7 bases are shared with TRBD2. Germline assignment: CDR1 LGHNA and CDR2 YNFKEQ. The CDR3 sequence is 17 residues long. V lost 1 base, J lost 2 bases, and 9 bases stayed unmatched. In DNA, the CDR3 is TGTGCCAGCAGCCAAGCTGCGCTAGCGGTAGCCACAGATACGCAGTATTTT. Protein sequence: CASSQAALAVATDTQYF.

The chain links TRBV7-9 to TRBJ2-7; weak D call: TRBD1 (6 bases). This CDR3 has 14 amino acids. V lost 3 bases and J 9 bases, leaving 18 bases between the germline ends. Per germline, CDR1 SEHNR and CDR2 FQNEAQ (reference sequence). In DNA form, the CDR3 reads TGTGCCAGCAGCTTTGAGTCCGGGACAAACGGGCAGTACTTC. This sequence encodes CASSFESGTNGQYF.

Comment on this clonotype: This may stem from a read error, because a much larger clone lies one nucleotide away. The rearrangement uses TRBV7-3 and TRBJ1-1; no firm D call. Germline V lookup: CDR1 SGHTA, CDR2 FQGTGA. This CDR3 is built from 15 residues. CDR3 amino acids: CSSSLGPVMNTEAFF. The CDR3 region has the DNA TGTTCCAGCAGCTTAGGTCCGGTTATGAACACTGAAGCTTTCTTT.

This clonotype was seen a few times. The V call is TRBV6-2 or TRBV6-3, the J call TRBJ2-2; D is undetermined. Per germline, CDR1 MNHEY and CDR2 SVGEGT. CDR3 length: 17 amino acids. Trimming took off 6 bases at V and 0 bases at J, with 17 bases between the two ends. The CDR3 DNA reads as TGTGCCAGCAGCCCCCTTGACGTGCTCGCGAACACCGGGGAGCTGTTTTTT. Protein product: CASSPLDVLANTGELFF.

CDR3 protein: CASSLRGGDEQFF. The CDR3 coding sequence is TGTGCCAGCAGCTTGCGAGGGGGTGATGAGCAGTTCTTC. The chain is built from TRBV5-5 and TRBJ2-1, with D possibly TRBD1 on 6 matching bases. The germline gives CDR1 SGHKS, CDR2 YYEKEE (reference sequence). V was clipped by 1 base and J by 8 bases, with 10 bases between them. The CDR3 spans 13 residues.